This entry is about one T cell receptor beta chain. The sample comes from a study of shared clonotypes between healthy human individuals. A split of CD4+ cells into CD45RA+ naive and CD45RA-negative memory subsets was performed. The germline gives CDR1 KGHSH, CDR2 LQKENI. The V segment lost 3 bases and the J segment 1 base; nucleotides outside the gene matches: 6. The CDR3 covers 15 residues. Assay used: immunoSEQ multiplex PCR; TCRdb lists only in-frame clones, some missing. The sample carries roughly 500,000 clones, 95% to 96% recorded once. Source material: naive CD4+ T cells sorted from blood. As for subset: CD45RA+ positively selected. J is TRBJ2-7 and V is TRBV18; 7 bases fit TRBD2. This clonotype was obtained from a woman aged 25 to 45 in good health. DNA for the CDR3: TGTGCCAGCTCACCCATGGCGGGAGCTTCCTACGAGCAGTACTTC. Protein: CASSPMAGASYEQYF.